This T cell receptor beta chain emerged from a study of spatial heterogeneity in lung cancer. Background on the study: Detected beta-chain sequences consistently exceeded alpha-chain sequences. Study results and limitations: Mutation tallies in tumors tracked expanded intratumoral alpha and beta TCR counts.

V was trimmed by 0 bases and J by 5 bases, leaving 13 bases between them. Germline lookup yields CDR1 MNHEY and CDR2 SVGAGI. The CDR3 consists of 15 residues. TCRdb analysed the 5' RACE reads with MiXCR anew, one entry per CDR3 protein. This sample has 20,000 to 25,000 distinct CDR3 sequences, with approximately 15% found just once. This clonotype has a handful of counts. Its cognate antigen is unknown. Time point given: sample taken at primary tumor resection. Unsorted samples of tumor, nontumor lung or frozen PBMC had their whole RNA sequenced. This clonotype was obtained from a female donor with early-stage non-small cell lung cancer. The chain recombines TRBV6-5 with TRBJ2-5; tentatively, D is TRBD2 (6 bases). Sequenced material: lung tumor tissue, taken at surgery. CDR3: CASSYSGDSQETQYF. CDR3 sequence (DNA): TGTGCCAGCAGTTACTCGGGGGACTCCCAGGAGACCCAGTACTTC.